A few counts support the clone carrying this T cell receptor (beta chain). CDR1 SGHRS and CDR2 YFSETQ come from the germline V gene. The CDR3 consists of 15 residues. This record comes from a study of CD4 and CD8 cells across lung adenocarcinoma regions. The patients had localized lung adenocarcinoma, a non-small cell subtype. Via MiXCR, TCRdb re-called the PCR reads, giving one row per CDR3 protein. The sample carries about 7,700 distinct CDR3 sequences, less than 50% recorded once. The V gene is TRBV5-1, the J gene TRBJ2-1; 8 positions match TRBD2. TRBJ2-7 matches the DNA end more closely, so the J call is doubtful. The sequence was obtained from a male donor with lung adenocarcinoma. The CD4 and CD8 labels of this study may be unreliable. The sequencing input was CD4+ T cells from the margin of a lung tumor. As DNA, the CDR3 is TGCGCCAGCAGCTTCATAACTAGCGGAACAAACGAGCAGTACTTC. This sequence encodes CASSFITSGTNEQYF.